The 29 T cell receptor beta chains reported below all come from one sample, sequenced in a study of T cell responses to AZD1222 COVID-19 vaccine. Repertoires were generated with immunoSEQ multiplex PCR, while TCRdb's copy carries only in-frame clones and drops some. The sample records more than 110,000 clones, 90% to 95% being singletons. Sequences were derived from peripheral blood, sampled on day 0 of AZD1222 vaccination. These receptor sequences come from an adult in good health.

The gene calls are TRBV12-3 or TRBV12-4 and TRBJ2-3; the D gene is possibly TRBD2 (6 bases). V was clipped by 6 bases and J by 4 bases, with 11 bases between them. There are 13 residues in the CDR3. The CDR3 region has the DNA TGTGCCAGCAGGGGGTGGGGGGCAGATACGCAGTATTTT. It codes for CASRGWGADTQYF.

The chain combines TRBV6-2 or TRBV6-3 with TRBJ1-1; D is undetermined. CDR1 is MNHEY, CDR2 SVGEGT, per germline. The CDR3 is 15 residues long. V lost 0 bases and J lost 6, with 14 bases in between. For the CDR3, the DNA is TGTGCCAGCAGTTACTCCGGGCGAAGGGTACCTGAAGCTTTCTTT. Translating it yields CASSYSGRRVPEAFF.

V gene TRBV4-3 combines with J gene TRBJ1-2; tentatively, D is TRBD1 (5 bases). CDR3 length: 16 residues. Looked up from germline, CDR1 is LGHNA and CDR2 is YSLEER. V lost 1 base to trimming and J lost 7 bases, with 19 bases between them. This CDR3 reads CASSQGGTGLSGGYTF. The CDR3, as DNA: TGCGCCAGCAGCCAAGGGGGGACCGGCTTATCGGGTGGCTACACCTTC.

For the CDR3, the DNA is TGTGCCAGCAGTCTATTAGCGGGAGGATCCTACAATGAGCAGTTCTTC. Protein product: CASSLLAGGSYNEQFF. The chain employs TRBV28 and TRBJ2-1; 10 positions agree with TRBD2. The CDR3 is 16 residues long. The junction had 5 bases not matched to a gene; V was cut back by 5 bases and J by 1 base. The germline V gene has CDR1 MDHEN and CDR2 SYDVKM.

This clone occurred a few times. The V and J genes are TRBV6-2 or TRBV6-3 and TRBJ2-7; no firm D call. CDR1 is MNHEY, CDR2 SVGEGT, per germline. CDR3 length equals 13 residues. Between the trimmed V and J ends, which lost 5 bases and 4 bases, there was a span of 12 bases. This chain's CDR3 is CASSPPPPYEQYF. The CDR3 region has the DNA TGTGCCAGCAGTCCCCCTCCCCCTTACGAGCAGTACTTC.

The CDR3 sequence is CASGNRGDQPQHF. CDR3 nucleotide sequence: TGTGCTAGTGGTAACAGGGGGGATCAGCCCCAGCATTTT. The rearrangement joins TRBV12-5 to TRBJ1-5; the match to TRBD1 covers 8 bases. Germline values: CDR1 LGHNT, CDR2 FRNRAP. V shed 5 bases and J 5 bases; nucleotides not matched to a gene: 2. The CDR3 sequence is 13 residues long.

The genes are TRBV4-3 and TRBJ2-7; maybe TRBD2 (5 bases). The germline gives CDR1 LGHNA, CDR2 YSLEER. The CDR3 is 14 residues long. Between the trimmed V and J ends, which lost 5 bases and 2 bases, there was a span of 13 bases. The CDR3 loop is CASSRGSKAYEQYF. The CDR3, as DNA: TGCGCCAGCAGCAGAGGGAGTAAAGCCTACGAGCAGTACTTC.

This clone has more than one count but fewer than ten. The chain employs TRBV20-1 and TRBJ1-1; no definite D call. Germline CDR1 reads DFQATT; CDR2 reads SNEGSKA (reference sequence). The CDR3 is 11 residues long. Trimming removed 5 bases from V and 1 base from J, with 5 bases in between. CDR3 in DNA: TGCAGTGCTGTAGGGAACACTGAAGCTTTCTTT. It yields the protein CSAVGNTEAFF.

CDR3: CASTKRQQYQETQYF. The CDR3 nucleotides read TGTGCCAGCACCAAGAGGCAACAGTACCAAGAGACCCAGTACTTC. The chain carries TRBV6-5 and TRBJ2-5; D ambiguous. The CDR3 spans 15 residues. CDR1 and CDR2 from the germline V gene are MNHEY and SVGAGI. V lost 7 bases to trimming and J lost 0 bases, with 15 bases between them.

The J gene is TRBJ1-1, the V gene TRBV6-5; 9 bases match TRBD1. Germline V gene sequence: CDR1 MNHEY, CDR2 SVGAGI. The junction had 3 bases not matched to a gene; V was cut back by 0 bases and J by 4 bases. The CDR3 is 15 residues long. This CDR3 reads CASSYSGTGSTEAFF. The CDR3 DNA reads TGTGCCAGCAGTTACTCCGGGACAGGGAGCACTGAAGCTTTCTTT.

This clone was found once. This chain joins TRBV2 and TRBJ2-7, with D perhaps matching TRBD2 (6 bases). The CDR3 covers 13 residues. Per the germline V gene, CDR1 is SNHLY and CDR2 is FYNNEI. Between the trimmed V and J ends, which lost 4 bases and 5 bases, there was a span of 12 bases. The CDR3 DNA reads TGTGCCAGCAGTGTAATGTGGGGGGACGAGCAGTACTTC. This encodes CASSVMWGDEQYF.

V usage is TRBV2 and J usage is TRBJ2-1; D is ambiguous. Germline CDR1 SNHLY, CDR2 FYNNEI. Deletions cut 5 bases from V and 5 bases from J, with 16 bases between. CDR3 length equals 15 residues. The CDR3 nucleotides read TGTGCCAGCAGTAAGTATAAAAGATTCGACAATGAGCAGTTCTTC. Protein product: CASSKYKRFDNEQFF.

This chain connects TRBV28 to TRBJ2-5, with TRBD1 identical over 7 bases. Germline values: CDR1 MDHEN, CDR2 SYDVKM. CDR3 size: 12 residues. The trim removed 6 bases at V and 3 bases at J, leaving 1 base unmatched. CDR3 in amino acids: CASRTGKETQYF. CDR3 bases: TGTGCCAGCAGGACAGGGAAAGAGACCCAGTACTTC.

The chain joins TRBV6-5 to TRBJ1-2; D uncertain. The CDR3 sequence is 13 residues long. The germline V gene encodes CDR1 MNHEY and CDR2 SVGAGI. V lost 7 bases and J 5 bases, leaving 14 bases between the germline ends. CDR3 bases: TGTGCCAGCACTCCGGGTCAGATATATGGCTACACCTTC. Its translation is CASTPGQIYGYTF.

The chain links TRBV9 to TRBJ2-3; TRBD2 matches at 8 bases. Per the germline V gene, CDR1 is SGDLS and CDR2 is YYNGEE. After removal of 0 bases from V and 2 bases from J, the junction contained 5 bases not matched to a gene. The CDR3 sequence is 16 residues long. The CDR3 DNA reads TGTGCCAGCAGCGTAGCCGGGAGGGCCCTCACAGATACGCAGTATTTT. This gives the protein CASSVAGRALTDTQYF.

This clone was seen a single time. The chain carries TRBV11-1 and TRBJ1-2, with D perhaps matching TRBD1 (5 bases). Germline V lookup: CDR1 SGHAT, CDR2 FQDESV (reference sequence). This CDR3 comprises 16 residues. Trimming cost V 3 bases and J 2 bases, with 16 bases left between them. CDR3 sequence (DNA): TGTGCCAGCAGCTTCCCCAACCCGACAGAGAACTATGGCTACACCTTC. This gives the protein CASSFPNPTENYGYTF.

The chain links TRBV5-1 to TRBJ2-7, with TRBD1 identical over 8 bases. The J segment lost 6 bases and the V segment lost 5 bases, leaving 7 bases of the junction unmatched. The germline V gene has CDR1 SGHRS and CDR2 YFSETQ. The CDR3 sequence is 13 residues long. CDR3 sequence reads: CASRVDRDGEQYF. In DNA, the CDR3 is TGCGCCAGCAGGGTGGACAGGGACGGCGAGCAGTACTTC. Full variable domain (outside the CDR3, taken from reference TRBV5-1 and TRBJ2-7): KAGVTQTPRYLIKTRGQQVTLSCSPISGHRSVSWYQQTPGQGLQFLFEYFSETQRNKGNFPGRFSGRQFSNSRSEMNVSTLELGDSALYLCASRVDRDGEQYFGPGTRLTVT.

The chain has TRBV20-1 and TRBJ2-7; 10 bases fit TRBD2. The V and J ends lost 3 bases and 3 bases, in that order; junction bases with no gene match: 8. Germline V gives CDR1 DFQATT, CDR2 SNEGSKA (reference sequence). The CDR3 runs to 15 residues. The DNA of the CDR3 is TGCAGTGCTAGTGGCCTAGCGGGAGTCCACTACGAGCAGTACTTC. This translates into CSASGLAGVHYEQYF.

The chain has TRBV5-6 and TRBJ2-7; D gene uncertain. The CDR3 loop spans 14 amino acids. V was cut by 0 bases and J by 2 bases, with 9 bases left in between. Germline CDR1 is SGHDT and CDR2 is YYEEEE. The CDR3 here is CASSLVSTAYEQYF. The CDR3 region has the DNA TGTGCCAGCAGCTTGGTTAGTACGGCCTACGAGCAGTACTTC. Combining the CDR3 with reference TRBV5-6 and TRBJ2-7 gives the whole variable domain DAGVTQSPTHLIKTRGQQVTLRCSPKSGHDTVSWYQQALGQGPQFIFQYYEEEERQRGNFPDRFSGHQFPNYSSELNVNALLLGDSALYLCASSLVSTAYEQYFGPGTRLTVT.

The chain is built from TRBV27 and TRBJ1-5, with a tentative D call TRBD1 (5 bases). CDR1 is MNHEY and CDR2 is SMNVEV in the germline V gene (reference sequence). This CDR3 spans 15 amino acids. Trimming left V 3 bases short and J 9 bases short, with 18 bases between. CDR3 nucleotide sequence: TGTGCCAGCAGTTTTAGACGGCTGCCCGGGGGGCCCCAGCATTTT. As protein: CASSFRRLPGGPQHF.

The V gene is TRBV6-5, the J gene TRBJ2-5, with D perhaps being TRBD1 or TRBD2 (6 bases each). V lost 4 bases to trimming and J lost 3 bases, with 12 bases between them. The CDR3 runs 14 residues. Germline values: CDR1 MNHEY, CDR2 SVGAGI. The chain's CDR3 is CASSFDRTKETQYF. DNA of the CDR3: TGTGCCAGCAGTTTTGACAGGACTAAAGAGACCCAGTACTTC.

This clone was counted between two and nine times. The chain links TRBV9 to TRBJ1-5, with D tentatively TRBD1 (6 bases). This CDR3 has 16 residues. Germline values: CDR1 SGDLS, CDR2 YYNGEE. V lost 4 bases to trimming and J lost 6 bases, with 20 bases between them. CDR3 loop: CASSSRPRDTSQPQHF. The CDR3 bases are TGTGCCAGCAGCTCCCGGCCCCGGGACACGTCTCAGCCCCAGCATTTT. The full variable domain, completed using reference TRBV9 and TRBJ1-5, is DSGVTQTPKHLITATGQRVTLRCSPRSGDLSVYWYQQSLDQGLQFLIQYYNGEERAKGNILERFSAQQFPDLHSELNLSSLELGDSALYFCASSSRPRDTSQPQHFGDGTRLSIL.

The CDR3 region is CASSIGGTGELFF. The DNA of the CDR3 is TGTGCCAGTAGTATTGGCGGGACCGGGGAGCTGTTTTTT. The chain joins TRBV19 to TRBJ2-2; D is perhaps TRBD2 (5 bases). The CDR3 is 13 residues long. CDR1 is LNHDA, CDR2 SQIVND, per germline (reference sequence). Trimming removed 3 bases from V and 5 bases from J, with 7 bases in between. The full variable domain, completed using reference TRBV19 and TRBJ2-2, is DGGITQSPKYLFRKEGQNVTLSCEQNLNHDAMYWYRQDPGQGLRLIYYSQIVNDFQKGDIAEGYSVSREKKESFPLTVTSAQKNPTAFYLCASSIGGTGELFFGEGSRLTVL.

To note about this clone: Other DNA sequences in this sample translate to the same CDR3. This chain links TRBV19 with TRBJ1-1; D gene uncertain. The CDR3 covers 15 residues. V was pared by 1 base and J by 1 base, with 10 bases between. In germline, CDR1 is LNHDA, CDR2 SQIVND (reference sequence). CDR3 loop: CASSIAAGGNTEAFF. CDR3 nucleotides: TGTGCCAGTAGTATAGCGGCGGGCGGGAACACTGAAGCTTTCTTT.

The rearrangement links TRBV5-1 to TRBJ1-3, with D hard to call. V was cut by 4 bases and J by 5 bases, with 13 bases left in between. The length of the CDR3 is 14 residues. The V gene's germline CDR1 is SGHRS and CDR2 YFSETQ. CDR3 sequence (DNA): TGCGCCAGCAGCCCAGAGGGAAAAAGAAACACCATATATTTT. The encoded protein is CASSPEGKRNTIYF.

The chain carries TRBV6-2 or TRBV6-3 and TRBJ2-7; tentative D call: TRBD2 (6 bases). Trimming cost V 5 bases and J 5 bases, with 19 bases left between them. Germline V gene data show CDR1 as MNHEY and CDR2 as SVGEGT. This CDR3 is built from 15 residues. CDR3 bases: TGTGCCAGCAGTACCTCTCGACCGGGAGTGGACGAGCAGTACTTC. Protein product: CASSTSRPGVDEQYF.

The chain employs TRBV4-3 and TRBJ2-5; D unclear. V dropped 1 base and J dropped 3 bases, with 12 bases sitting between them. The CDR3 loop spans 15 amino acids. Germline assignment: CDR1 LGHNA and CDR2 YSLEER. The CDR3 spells CASSQGTRGEETQYF. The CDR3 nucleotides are TGCGCCAGCAGCCAAGGCACCCGTGGGGAAGAGACCCAGTACTTC.

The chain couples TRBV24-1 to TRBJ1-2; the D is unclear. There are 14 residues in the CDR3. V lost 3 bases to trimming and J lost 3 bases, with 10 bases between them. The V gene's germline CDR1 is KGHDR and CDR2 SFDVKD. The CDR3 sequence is CATSDNTVYYGYTF. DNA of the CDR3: TGTGCCACCAGTGATAATACAGTTTACTATGGCTACACCTTC.

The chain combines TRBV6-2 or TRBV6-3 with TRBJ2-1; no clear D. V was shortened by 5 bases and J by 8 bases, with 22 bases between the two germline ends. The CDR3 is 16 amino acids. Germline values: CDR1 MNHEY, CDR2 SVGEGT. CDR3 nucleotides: TGTGCCAGCAGTCCACTTGCGCCGCTACACCCCCATGAGCAGTTCTTC. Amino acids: CASSPLAPLHPHEQFF.